The TCR beta chain described here comes from a study of CD8 T cells in Susac syndrome. Whole-study findings and limits: As the study acknowledged, the number of individuals who were part of its TCR sequencing and HLA analysis was relatively small.

The authors reverse transcribed roughly 0.5 to 1 ug RNA with random hexamers. An immunoSEQ multiplex PCR amplified TCR beta CDR3 over 54 Vbeta and 13 Jbeta. Each CDR3 protein is one row after TCRdb ran MiXCR on the immunoSEQ multiplex PCR reads. The table records 300,000 or so distinct CDR3 sequences, 90% to 95% of them present only once. From blood CD8+ and CD4+ T cells, the TCR beta chain was sequenced. Note on this clonotype: Antigen specificity is unknown.

Germline CDR1 and CDR2: MNHNY and SVGAGI (reference sequence). This CDR3 is built from 15 residues. Trimming took 6 bases from V and 5 from J, leaving 20 bases between them. This chain links TRBV6-6 with TRBJ2-7, with a tentative D call TRBD2 (6 bases). Specimen: CD4+ T cells from PBMCs. The clonotype originates from a human donor with multiple sclerosis. CDR3 sequence (DNA): TGTGCCAGCAGGATCCAAGCGGGTACTACCCACGAGCAGTACTTC. Translating gives CASRIQAGTTHEQYF.